One sample yielded the 5 T cell receptor beta chains listed below, sequenced in a study of T-cell memory formation after mild COVID-19. A single record per CDR3 protein comes from TCRdb applying MiXCR to the 5' RACE reads. This sample yields 250,000 to 300,000 distinct CDR3 sequences, of which around 17% are seen a single time; around 23% belongs to the top ten. The material sequenced was PBMCs or a T cell subset sorted from them (not recorded which). These receptors were obtained from a man aged 18 to 29 who had mild COVID-19 (a few samples of this study predate the infection). Cell type and time point are not known.

The J gene is TRBJ2-1, the V gene TRBV24-1, with 8 bases aligning to TRBD2. The CDR3 runs 13 residues. Trimming cost V 5 bases and J 15 bases; bases outside gene matches: 11. Per the germline V gene, CDR1 is KGHDR and CDR2 is SFDVKD. Written as DNA, the CDR3 is TGTGCCACCAGTGGCCCCACTAGCGGTGAGTGGTTCTTC. This sequence encodes CATSGPTSGEWFF.

This clonotype appeared a few times. The rearrangement links TRBV4-3 to TRBJ2-2, with 7 positions matching TRBD1. The CDR3 runs to 15 residues. V trimming: 4 bases; J trimming: 4 bases; junction bases outside the gene matches: 6. CDR1 and CDR2 from the germline V gene are LGHNA and YSLEER. The DNA for the CDR3 is TGCGCCAGCAGCCGAGGGGGACAGTCCACCGGGGAGCTGTTTTTT. Its translation is CASSRGGQSTGELFF.

V is TRBV28 and J is TRBJ2-5; D unclear. CDR1 is MDHEN and CDR2 is SYDVKM in the germline V gene. This CDR3 is 14 amino acids long. Trimming stripped 6 bases from V and 2 bases from J, with 13 bases between. This CDR3 is CASRPAKSQETQYF. In nucleotides, the CDR3 is TGTGCCAGCAGGCCAGCCAAATCACAAGAGACCCAGTACTTC.

The V gene is TRBV5-1, the J gene TRBJ2-7; 10 nucleotides match TRBD1. In germline, CDR1 is SGHRS, CDR2 YFSETQ. The ends lost 5 bases at V and 2 bases at J; junction bases unmatched: 7. The CDR3 has 15 residues. CDR3 in DNA: TGCGCCAGCAGAAAAGGGACAGGGGATACCTACGAGCAGTACGTC. Translated: CASRKGTGDTYEQYV.

The table lists this clonotype with a few counts. The chain recombines TRBV10-3 with TRBJ1-1; 7 bases agree with TRBD1. Germline CDR1 reads ENHRY; CDR2 reads SYGVKD. The length of the CDR3 is 13 residues. J lost 1 base, V lost 6 bases, and 2 bases had no gene match. The CDR3 DNA reads TGTGCCATCAGCCAGGGGGGGAACACTGAAGCTTTCTTT. Encoded protein: CAISQGGNTEAFF.